This T cell receptor (beta chain) was sequenced in a study of cytomegalovirus exposure and HLA in healthy donors. Study results and limitations: Per published accounts, TCR beta sequences correctly predicted the HLA-A and HLA-B alleles of most subjects.

A multiplex PCR was run with 60 Vbeta primers and 13 Jbeta primers. Profiled with immunoSEQ multiplex PCR; TCRdb holds only in-frame clones, not every one. The sample's table shows about 200,000 clones. This CDR3 contains 16 residues. CDR1 and CDR2 (germline): LNHNV, YYDKDF (reference sequence). Trimming shortened V by 6 bases and J by 7 bases, and 22 bases separated the two germline ends. Despite likely unrecorded immune exposures, the donors were nominally healthy at the time of sampling. As regards this clone: Its antigen is still unknown.

The chain carries TRBV15 and TRBJ1-5; D uncertain. This receptor was obtained from a boy aged 5-17 years in good health and CMV-seronegative. Sequences were obtained from PBMCs. The CDR3 DNA reads as TGTGCCACCAGTGAGGAGACGGGAGCAAGGATACAGCCCCAGCATTTT. Its protein is CATSEETGARIQPQHF.